This is a list of T cell receptor beta chains from one sample in a study of blood T cells in healthy people across ages. TCRdb itself ran the 5' RACE reads through MiXCR, one entry per CDR3 protein. The sample holds 1,300,000 or so distinct CDR3 sequences, 55% to 75% seen once. Sequenced: blood. These receptors all stem from a man aged 18-30 years in good health. CDR3s include the opening cysteine and the closing phenylalanine or tryptophan. Fields, in order: V gene, clone size, D gene, J gene, CDR3 protein, CDR3 DNA. The D gene is left open where the match is weak. Size is stated for part of the rows, as once, few or many counts, or as a class when the clone is expanded.

V gene: TRBV29-1; clone size: few; D gene: NA; J gene: TRBJ2-7; CDR3 protein: CSVYSDRNLAEQYF; CDR3 DNA: TGCAGCGTCTACTCCGACAGAAACTTAGCGGAGCAGTACTTC
V gene: TRBV2; clone size: NA; D gene: NA; J gene: TRBJ2-7; CDR3 protein: CASSGFRSYEQYF; CDR3 DNA: TGTGCCAGCAGTGGTTTTCGCTCCTACGAGCAGTACTTC
V gene: TRBV24-1; clone size: NA; D gene: TRBD1; J gene: TRBJ1-1; CDR3 protein: CATSEGGQRVAFF; CDR3 DNA: TGTGCCACCAGTGAGGGGGGACAGCGCGTAGCTTTCTTT
V gene: TRBV5-1; clone size: NA; D gene: NA; J gene: TRBJ2-3; CDR3 protein: CASSLQRPNTDTQYF; CDR3 DNA: TGCGCCAGCAGCTTGCAGCGACCTAACACAGATACGCAGTATTTT
V gene: TRBV28; clone size: few; D gene: TRBD2; J gene: TRBJ2-5; CDR3 protein: CASSLGGLSGTGETQYF; CDR3 DNA: TGTGCCAGCAGTTTGGGAGGACTTAGCGGGACGGGGGAGACCCAGTACTTC
V gene: TRBV4-1; clone size: few; D gene: TRBD2; J gene: TRBJ2-1; CDR3 protein: CASRATSGGGNEQFF; CDR3 DNA: TGCGCCAGCAGGGCTACTAGCGGGGGGGGGAATGAGCAGTTCTTC
V gene: TRBV27; clone size: few; D gene: TRBD2; J gene: TRBJ2-2; CDR3 protein: CASRRTSGGPNTGELFF; CDR3 DNA: TGTGCCAGCAGACGGACTAGCGGGGGCCCGAACACCGGGGAGCTGTTTTTT
V gene: TRBV27; clone size: few; D gene: NA; J gene: TRBJ2-7; CDR3 protein: CASSFNGPTYEQYF; CDR3 DNA: TGTGCCAGCAGTTTCAATGGGCCTACCTACGAGCAGTACTTC
V gene: TRBV6-2/TRBV6-3; clone size: NA; D gene: TRBD1; J gene: TRBJ1-2; CDR3 protein: CASSTTGGTNYGYTF; CDR3 DNA: TGTGCCAGCAGTACTACAGGGGGCACAAACTATGGCTACACCTTC
V gene: TRBV20-1; clone size: few; D gene: NA; J gene: TRBJ1-4; CDR3 protein: CSARGPSRQLFF; CDR3 DNA: TGCAGTGCTAGAGGGCCCTCCCGACAACTGTTTTTT
V gene: TRBV4-2; clone size: few; D gene: TRBD2; J gene: TRBJ2-1; CDR3 protein: CASSQISGEYNEQFF; CDR3 DNA: TGTGCCAGCAGCCAAATAAGCGGGGAGTACAATGAGCAGTTCTTC
V gene: TRBV11-2; clone size: NA; D gene: NA; J gene: TRBJ2-2; CDR3 protein: CASSQIRVGAGELFF; CDR3 DNA: TGTGCCAGCAGCCAGATCAGGGTAGGGGCCGGGGAGCTGTTTTTT
V gene: TRBV7-6; clone size: NA; D gene: TRBD2; J gene: TRBJ2-7; CDR3 protein: CASSPQTSGSRYEQYF; CDR3 DNA: TGTGCCAGCAGCCCTCAGACTAGCGGGAGTCGGTACGAGCAGTACTTC
V gene: TRBV7-9; clone size: NA; D gene: TRBD1; J gene: TRBJ2-1; CDR3 protein: CASSDRDRARNEQFF; CDR3 DNA: TGTGCCAGCAGCGACCGGGACAGGGCCCGCAATGAGCAGTTCTTC
V gene: TRBV18; clone size: once; D gene: NA; J gene: TRBJ1-1; CDR3 protein: CASSPSGTRGNTEAFF; CDR3 DNA: TGTGCCAGCTCACCATCAGGGACGCGTGGGAACACTGAAGCTTTCTTT
V gene: TRBV4-1; clone size: few; D gene: NA; J gene: TRBJ2-1; CDR3 protein: CASSQEHPYNEQFF; CDR3 DNA: TGCGCCAGCAGCCAGGAGCACCCCTACAATGAGCAGTTCTTC
V gene: TRBV6-2/TRBV6-3; clone size: NA; D gene: NA; J gene: TRBJ2-3; CDR3 protein: CASKNGGQDTQYF; CDR3 DNA: TGTGCCAGCAAAAACGGGGGGCAAGATACGCAGTATTTT
V gene: TRBV21-1; clone size: NA; D gene: NA; J gene: TRBJ2-5; CDR3 protein: CASSLRDRERWEQETQYF; CDR3 DNA: TGTGCCAGCAGCCTCAGAGACAGGGAACGATGGGAGCAAGAGACCCAGTACTTC
V gene: TRBV20-1; clone size: NA; D gene: NA; J gene: TRBJ2-7; CDR3 protein: CSATGTLSSYEQYF; CDR3 DNA: TGCAGTGCAACCGGGACCCTGAGCTCCTACGAGCAGTACTTC
V gene: TRBV7-9; clone size: NA; D gene: TRBD1; J gene: TRBJ2-7; CDR3 protein: CASSLVTGTGGYEQYF; CDR3 DNA: TGTGCCAGCAGCTTAGTAACCGGGACAGGGGGCTACGAGCAGTACTTC
V gene: TRBV4-1; clone size: few; D gene: TRBD2; J gene: TRBJ2-5; CDR3 protein: CASSRVAGGQETQYF; CDR3 DNA: TGCGCCAGCAGCCGGGTAGCGGGAGGACAAGAGACCCAGTACTTC
V gene: TRBV20-1; clone size: NA; D gene: NA; J gene: TRBJ2-7; CDR3 protein: CSASLGEYEQYF; CDR3 DNA: TGCAGTGCTAGCCTGGGGGAATACGAGCAGTACTTC
V gene: TRBV4-1; clone size: NA; D gene: TRBD1; J gene: TRBJ1-1; CDR3 protein: CASSQLTGGNTEAFF; CDR3 DNA: TGCGCCAGCAGCCAGCTAACAGGGGGGAACACTGAAGCTTTCTTT
V gene: TRBV7-2; clone size: NA; D gene: TRBD2; J gene: TRBJ2-1; CDR3 protein: CASSFKAGGLNEQFF; CDR3 DNA: TGTGCCAGCAGCTTCAAGGCGGGGGGGCTCAATGAGCAGTTCTTC
V gene: TRBV7-9; clone size: NA; D gene: NA; J gene: TRBJ1-4; CDR3 protein: CASSPQTLQGGEKLFF; CDR3 DNA: TGTGCCAGCAGCCCCCAAACGCTCCAGGGTGGGGAAAAACTGTTTTTT
V gene: TRBV7-9; clone size: NA; D gene: NA; J gene: TRBJ2-3; CDR3 protein: CASSLVGLTDTQYF; CDR3 DNA: TGTGCCAGCAGCTTAGTTGGCCTCACAGATACGCAGTATTTT
V gene: TRBV6-1; clone size: few; D gene: TRBD2; J gene: TRBJ2-3; CDR3 protein: CASSEDGGGPDTQYF; CDR3 DNA: TGTGCCAGCAGTGAGGACGGGGGAGGGCCAGATACGCAGTATTTT
V gene: TRBV10-1; clone size: NA; D gene: TRBD2; J gene: TRBJ2-7; CDR3 protein: CARRTSGSMNEQYF; CDR3 DNA: TGCGCCAGACGGACTAGCGGGAGTATGAACGAGCAGTACTTC
V gene: TRBV6-2/TRBV6-3; clone size: few; D gene: NA; J gene: TRBJ2-6; CDR3 protein: CASSPLGEYPLSGANVLTF; CDR3 DNA: TGTGCCAGCAGCCCTTTGGGAGAGTACCCTCTCTCTGGGGCCAACGTCCTGACTTTC
V gene: TRBV28; clone size: NA; D gene: TRBD1; J gene: TRBJ2-3; CDR3 protein: CASSRPGQGMDTQYF; CDR3 DNA: TGTGCCAGCAGTCGACCGGGACAGGGAATGGATACGCAGTATTTT
V gene: TRBV10-3; clone size: NA; D gene: NA; J gene: TRBJ2-5; CDR3 protein: CAIMGRFGETQYF; CDR3 DNA: TGTGCCATCATGGGTCGGTTCGGAGAGACCCAGTACTTC
V gene: TRBV7-2; clone size: few; D gene: NA; J gene: TRBJ2-5; CDR3 protein: CASSLDGQKQETQYF; CDR3 DNA: TGTGCCAGCAGCTTAGATGGACAGAAACAAGAGACCCAGTACTTC
V gene: TRBV29-1; clone size: once; D gene: TRBD1; J gene: TRBJ2-2; CDR3 protein: CSAQGGGGELFF; CDR3 DNA: TGCAGCGCACAGGGGGGCGGCGGGGAGCTGTTTTTT
V gene: TRBV7-9; clone size: NA; D gene: NA; J gene: TRBJ2-7; CDR3 protein: CASSLFGDQADEQYF; CDR3 DNA: TGTGCCAGCAGCTTATTCGGGGATCAGGCAGACGAGCAGTACTTC
V gene: TRBV7-2; clone size: NA; D gene: NA; J gene: TRBJ1-5; CDR3 protein: CASSLTHSGNSNQPQHF; CDR3 DNA: TGTGCCAGCAGCCTAACACACTCCGGGAATAGCAATCAGCCCCAGCATTTT